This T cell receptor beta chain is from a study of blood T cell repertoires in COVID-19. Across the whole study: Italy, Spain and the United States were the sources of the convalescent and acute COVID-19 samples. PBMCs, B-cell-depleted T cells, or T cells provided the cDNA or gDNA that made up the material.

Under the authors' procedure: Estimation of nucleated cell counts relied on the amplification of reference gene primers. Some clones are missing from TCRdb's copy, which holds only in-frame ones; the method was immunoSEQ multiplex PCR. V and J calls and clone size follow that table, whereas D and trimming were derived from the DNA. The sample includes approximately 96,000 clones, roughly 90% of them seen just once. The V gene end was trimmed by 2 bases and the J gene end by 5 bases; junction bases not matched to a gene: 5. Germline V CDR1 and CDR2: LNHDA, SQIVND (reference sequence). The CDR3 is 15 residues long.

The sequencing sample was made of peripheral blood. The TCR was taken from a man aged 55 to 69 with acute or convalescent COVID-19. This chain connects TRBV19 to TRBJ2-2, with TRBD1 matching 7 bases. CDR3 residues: CASSIKAGGTGELFF. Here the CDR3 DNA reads TGTGCCAGTAGTATAAAGGCAGGGGGAACCGGGGAGCTGTTTTTT.